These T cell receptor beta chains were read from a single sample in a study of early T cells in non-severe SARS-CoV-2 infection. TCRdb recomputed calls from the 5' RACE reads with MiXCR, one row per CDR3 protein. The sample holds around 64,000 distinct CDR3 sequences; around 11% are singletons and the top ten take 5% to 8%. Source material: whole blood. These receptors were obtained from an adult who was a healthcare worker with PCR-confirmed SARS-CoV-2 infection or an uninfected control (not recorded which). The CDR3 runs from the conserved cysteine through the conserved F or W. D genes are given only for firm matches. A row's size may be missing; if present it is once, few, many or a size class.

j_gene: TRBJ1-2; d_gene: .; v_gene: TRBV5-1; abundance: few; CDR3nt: TGCGCCAGCAGCTTGGCCGTGGGCGGCTATGGCTACACCTTC; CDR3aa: CASSLAVGGYGYTF
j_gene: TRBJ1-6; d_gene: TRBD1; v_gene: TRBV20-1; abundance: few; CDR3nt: TGCAGTGCTAGATGGGCAGGGGGCTCCTATAATTCACCCCTCCACTTT; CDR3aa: CSARWAGGSYNSPLHF
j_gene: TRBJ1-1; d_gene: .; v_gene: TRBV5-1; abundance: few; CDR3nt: TGCGCCAGCAGCTTGAACGCTATGAACACTGAAGCTTTCTTT; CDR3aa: CASSLNAMNTEAFF
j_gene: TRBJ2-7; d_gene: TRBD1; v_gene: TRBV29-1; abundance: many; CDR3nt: TGCAGCGTAGGCCCGGGACAGGGGGCTGGGATGAAGCAGTACTTC; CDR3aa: CSVGPGQGAGMKQYF
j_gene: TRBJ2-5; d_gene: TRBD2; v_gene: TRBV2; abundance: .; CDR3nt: TGTGCCAGCAGCCCGACCGGGACTACCCAAGAGACCCAGTACTTC; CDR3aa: CASSPTGTTQETQYF
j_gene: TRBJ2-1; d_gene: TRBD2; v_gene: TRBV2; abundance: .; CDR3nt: TGTGCCAGAAGGACTAGCGGGGCGTACAATGAGCAGTTCTTC; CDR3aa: CARRTSGAYNEQFF
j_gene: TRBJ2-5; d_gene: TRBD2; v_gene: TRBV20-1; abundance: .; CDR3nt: TGCAGTGCTAGACAAACTAGCGGGAGGCCCTTTTGGGAGACCCAGTACTTC; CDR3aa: CSARQTSGRPFWETQYF
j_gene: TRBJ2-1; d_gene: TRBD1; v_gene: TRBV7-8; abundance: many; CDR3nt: TGTGCCAGTCAGACAGGGTCTCCCTACAATGAGCAGTTCTTC; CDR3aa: CASQTGSPYNEQFF
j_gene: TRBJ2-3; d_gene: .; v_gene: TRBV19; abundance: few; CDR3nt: TGTGCCAGTAGTATTGTCGGGTTGTCGAGCACAGATACGCAGTATTTT; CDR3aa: CASSIVGLSSTDTQYF
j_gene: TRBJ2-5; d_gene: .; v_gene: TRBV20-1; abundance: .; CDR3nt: TGCAGTGCTAGAGATCAAGCGGTCCAAGAGACCCAGTACTTC; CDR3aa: CSARDQAVQETQYF
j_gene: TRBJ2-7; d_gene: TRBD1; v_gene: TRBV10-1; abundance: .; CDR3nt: TGCGCCAGCAGTGACCGGGACAGGGCCTACGAGCAGTACTTC; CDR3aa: CASSDRDRAYEQYF
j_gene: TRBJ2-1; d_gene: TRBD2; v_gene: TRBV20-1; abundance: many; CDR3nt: TGCAGTGCTAGCATGTCTAGCGGGAACAATGAGCAGTTCTTC; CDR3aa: CSASMSSGNNEQFF
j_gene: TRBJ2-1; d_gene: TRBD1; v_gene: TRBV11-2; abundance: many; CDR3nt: TGTGCCAGCAGCCATACGAGACAGGGGGGCGGTGAGCAGTTCTTC; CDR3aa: CASSHTRQGGGEQFF
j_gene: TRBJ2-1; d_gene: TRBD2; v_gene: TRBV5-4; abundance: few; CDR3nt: TGTGCCAGCAGCTTGGAACTAGCGGCCACCCCCGAGCAGTTCTTC; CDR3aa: CASSLELAATPEQFF
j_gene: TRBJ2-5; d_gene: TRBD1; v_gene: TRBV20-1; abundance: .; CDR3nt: TGCAGTGCTCATGGACAGGGACAAGAGACCCAGTACTTC; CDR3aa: CSAHGQGQETQYF
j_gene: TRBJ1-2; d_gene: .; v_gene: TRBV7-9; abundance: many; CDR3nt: TGTGCCAGCAGCTTAGGCAGGGAACTGTCTCGCTACACCTTC; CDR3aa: CASSLGRELSRYTF
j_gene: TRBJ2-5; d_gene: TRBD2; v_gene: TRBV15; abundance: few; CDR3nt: TGTGCCACCAGCAGAGGACTAGCGGGAGTAGGGGGAGAGACCCAGTACTTC; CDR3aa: CATSRGLAGVGGETQYF
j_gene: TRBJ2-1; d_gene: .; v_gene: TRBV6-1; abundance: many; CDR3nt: TGTGCCAGCAGTGAAGGAATGGGGCAGGGAGTCAATGAGCAGTTCTTC; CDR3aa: CASSEGMGQGVNEQFF
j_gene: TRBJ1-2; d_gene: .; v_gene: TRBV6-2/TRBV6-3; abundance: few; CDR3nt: TGTGCCAGCAGCAGGGAGCTCGCTAACTATGGCTACACCTTC; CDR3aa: CASSRELANYGYTF
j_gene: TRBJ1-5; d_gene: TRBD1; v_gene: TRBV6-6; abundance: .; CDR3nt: TGTGCCAGCAGTTTACAAGGGACAGGGAGCGGCAATCAGCCCCAGCATTTT; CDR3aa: CASSLQGTGSGNQPQHF
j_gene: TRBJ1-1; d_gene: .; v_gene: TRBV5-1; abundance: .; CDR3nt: TGCGCCAGCAGCAACGCAGGGAGCACTGAAGCTTTCTTT; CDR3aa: CASSNAGSTEAFF
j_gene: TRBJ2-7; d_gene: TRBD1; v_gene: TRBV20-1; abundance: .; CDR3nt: TGCAGTGCTAGGGCCGGGACAGGGGCTGACTACGAGCAGTACTTC; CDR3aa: CSARAGTGADYEQYF
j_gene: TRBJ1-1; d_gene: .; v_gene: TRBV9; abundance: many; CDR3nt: TGTGCCAGCAGCGTAGCTACATCATTGAGCACTGAAGCTTTCTTT; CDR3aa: CASSVATSLSTEAFF
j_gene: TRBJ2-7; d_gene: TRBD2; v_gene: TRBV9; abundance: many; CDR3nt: TGTGCCAGCAGCGAGGGACTAGCGGGGGCACTCTACGAGCAGTACTTC; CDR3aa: CASSEGLAGALYEQYF
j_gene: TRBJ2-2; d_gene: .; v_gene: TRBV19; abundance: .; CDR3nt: TGTGCCAGTAGTACACTCCACAGGAACACCGGGGAGCTGTTTTTT; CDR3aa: CASSTLHRNTGELFF
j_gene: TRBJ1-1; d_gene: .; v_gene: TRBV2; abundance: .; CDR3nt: TGTGCCAGCATCCTCACTGAAGCTTTCTTT; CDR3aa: CASILTEAFF
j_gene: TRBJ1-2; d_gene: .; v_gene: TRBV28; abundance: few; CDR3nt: TGTGCCAGCAGTCTTAACCCAGGGATCTATGGCTACACCTTC; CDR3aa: CASSLNPGIYGYTF
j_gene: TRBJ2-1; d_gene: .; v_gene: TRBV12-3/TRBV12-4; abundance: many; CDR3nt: TGTGCCAGCAGTTTAGCGGATACATACAATGAGCAGTTCTTC; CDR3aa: CASSLADTYNEQFF
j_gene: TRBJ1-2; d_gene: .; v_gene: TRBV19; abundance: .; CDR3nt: TGTGCCAGTAGTATCCTGGGACACCTCTATGGCTACACCTTC; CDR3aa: CASSILGHLYGYTF
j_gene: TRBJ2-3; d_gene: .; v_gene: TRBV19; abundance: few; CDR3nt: TGTGCCAGTAGTATAGGTGGCATTCGGACAGATACGCAGTATTTT; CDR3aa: CASSIGGIRTDTQYF
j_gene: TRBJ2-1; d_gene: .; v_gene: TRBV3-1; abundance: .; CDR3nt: TGTGCCAGCAGCCAAGATTTGGCGAATGAGCAGTTCTTC; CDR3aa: CASSQDLANEQFF
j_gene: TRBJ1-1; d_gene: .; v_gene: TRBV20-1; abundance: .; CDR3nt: TGCAGTGCTAGAGTGTTACGACACCCGACACTGAAGCTTTTCTTT; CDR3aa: CSARVLRHPTLKLFF
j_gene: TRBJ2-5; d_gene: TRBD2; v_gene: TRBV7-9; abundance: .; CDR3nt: TGTGCCAGCAGCCTAGGACTAGCGGGAGGGGTCAGGGAGACCCAGTACTTC; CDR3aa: CASSLGLAGGVRETQYF
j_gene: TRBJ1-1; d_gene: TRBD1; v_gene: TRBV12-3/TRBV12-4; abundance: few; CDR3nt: TGTGCCAGCGCGGTGGACAGGAGGAACACTGAAGCTTTCTTT; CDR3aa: CASAVDRRNTEAFF
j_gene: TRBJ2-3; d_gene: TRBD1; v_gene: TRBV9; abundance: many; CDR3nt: TGTGCCAGCAGCGTAAGGGGGCATGATACGCAGTATTTT; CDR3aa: CASSVRGHDTQYF
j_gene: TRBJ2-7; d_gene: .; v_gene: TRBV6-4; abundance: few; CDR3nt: TGTGCCAGCAGTGACCCCAACGAGCAGTACTTC; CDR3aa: CASSDPNEQYF
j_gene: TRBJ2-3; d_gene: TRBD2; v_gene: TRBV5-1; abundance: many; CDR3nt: TGCGCCAGCAGCTTAGACGGGAGGAGTACAGATACGCAGTATTTT; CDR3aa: CASSLDGRSTDTQYF
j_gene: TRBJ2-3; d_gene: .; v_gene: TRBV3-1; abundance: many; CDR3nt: TGTGCCAGCAGCCAAGACCACTGGGATACGCAGTATTTT; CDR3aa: CASSQDHWDTQYF
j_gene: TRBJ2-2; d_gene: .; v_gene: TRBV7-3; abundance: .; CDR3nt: TGTGCCAGCAGCGCCACTGCCACCGGGGAGCTGTTTTTT; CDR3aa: CASSATATGELFF
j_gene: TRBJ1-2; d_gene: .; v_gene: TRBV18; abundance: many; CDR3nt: TGTGCCAGCTCACTAACAACATTCGTCGGGGCAGACTATGGCTACACCTTC; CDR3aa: CASSLTTFVGADYGYTF
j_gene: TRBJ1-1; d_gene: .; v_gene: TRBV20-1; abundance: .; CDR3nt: TGCAGTGCTCCGGAGGCAAGGCCCATGAACACTGAAGCTTTCTTT; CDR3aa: CSAPEARPMNTEAFF
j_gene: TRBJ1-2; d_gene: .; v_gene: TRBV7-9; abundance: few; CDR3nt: TGTGCCAGCAGCTTAGATTTATTTGGCTACACCTTC; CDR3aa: CASSLDLFGYTF
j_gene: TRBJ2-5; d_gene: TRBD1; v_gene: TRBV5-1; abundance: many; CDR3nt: TGCGCCAGCAGCGAAACGGGACAGGGAGAGACCCAGTACTTC; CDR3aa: CASSETGQGETQYF
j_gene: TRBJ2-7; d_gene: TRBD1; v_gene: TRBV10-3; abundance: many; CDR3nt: TGTGCCATCAGTAGCGACAGGGGGCTTCTCTTCGAGCAGTACTTC; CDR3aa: CAISSDRGLLFEQYF
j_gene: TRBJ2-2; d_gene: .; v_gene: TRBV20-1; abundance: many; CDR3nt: TGCAGTGCTAGAAGTCAGCCCGGGAACACCGGGGAGCTGTTTTTT; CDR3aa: CSARSQPGNTGELFF
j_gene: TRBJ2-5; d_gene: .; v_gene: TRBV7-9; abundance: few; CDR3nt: TGTGCCAGCAGCCCTTGGGGGACAGAGACCCAGTACTTC; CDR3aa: CASSPWGTETQYF
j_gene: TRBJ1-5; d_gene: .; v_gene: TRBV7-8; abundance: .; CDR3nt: TGTGCCAGCAGCTTAGTTCAGTGCAGCAATCAGCCCCAGCATTTT; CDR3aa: CASSLVQCSNQPQHF
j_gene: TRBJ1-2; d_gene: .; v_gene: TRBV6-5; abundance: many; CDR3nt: TGTGCCAGCAGTTACTCATGGGCGAAAGGCTACACCTTC; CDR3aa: CASSYSWAKGYTF
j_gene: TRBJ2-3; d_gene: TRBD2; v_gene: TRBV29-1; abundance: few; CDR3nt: TGCAGCGTTACGGAGACTAGCGCAGGCACAGATACGCAGTATTTT; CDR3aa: CSVTETSAGTDTQYF
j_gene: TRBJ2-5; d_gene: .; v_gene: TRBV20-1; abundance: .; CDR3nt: TGCAGTGCCCAGGTCAGGGGCCGAGAGACCCAGTACTTC; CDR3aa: CSAQVRGRETQYF
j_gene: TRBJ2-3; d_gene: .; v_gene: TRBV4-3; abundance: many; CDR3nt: TGCGCCAGCAGCCAAACTAGCACAGATACGCAGTATTTT; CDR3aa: CASSQTSTDTQYF
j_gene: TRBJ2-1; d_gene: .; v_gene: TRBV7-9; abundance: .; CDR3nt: TGTGCCAGCAGCTTAGTAGGATTCAATGAGCAGTTCTTC; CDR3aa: CASSLVGFNEQFF
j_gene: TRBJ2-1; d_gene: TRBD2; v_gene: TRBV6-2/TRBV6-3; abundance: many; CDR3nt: TGTGCCAGCAGTTACACTAGCGTTGGCGTCCCCCAGTTCTTC; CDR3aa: CASSYTSVGVPQFF
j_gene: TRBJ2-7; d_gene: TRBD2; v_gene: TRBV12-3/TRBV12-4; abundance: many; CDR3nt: TGTGCCAGCAGTTACCTAGCGGGAGAAGGCGAGCAGTACTTC; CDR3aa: CASSYLAGEGEQYF
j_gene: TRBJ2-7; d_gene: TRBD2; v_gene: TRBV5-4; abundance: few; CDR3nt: TGTGCCAGCAGTCCGGGCGGGGGGACCTACGAGCAGTACTTC; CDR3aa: CASSPGGGTYEQYF
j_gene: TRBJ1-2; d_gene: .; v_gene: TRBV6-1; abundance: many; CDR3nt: TGTGCCAGCAGTGAATGGGGATACACCTATGGCTACACCTTC; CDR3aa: CASSEWGYTYGYTF
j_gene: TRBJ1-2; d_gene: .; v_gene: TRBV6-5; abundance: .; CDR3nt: TGTGCCAGCAGGAGGAACAACTATGGCTACACCTTC; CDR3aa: CASRRNNYGYTF
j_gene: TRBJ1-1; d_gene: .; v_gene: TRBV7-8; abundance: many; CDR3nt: TGTGCCAGCAGCTTACGTTTAACAGGCAAAGCTTTCTTT; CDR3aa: CASSLRLTGKAFF